Presented here are 6 T cell receptor beta chains from one specimen sequenced in a study of human T cells and chemical hapten exposure. The authors extracted total RNA from unfractionated whole blood. TCRdb processed the 5' RACE reads anew with MiXCR; each CDR3 protein has one entry. The data show under 100,000 distinct CDR3 sequences, around a sixth seen once. The receptors shown here come from a female donor in good health.

This clonotype has just a few counts. The J gene is TRBJ1-2, the V gene TRBV27; D is perhaps TRBD1 (6 bases). Germline-derived CDR1 and CDR2 are MNHEY and SMNVEV (reference sequence). V was cut by 3 bases and J by 7 bases, with 15 bases left in between. The CDR3 has 14 amino acids. The chain's CDR3 is CASSLGAGMSGYTF. The CDR3 coding sequence is TGTGCCAGCAGTTTGGGGGCAGGGATGTCTGGCTACACCTTC.

This clonotype was counted between two and nine times. The chain joins TRBV5-1 to TRBJ2-1; a weak D match, TRBD2 (7 bases). CDR1 SGHRS and CDR2 YFSETQ come from the germline V gene. Trimming removed 0 bases at V and 7 bases at J, with 14 bases between. This CDR3 has 15 residues. The CDR3 region is CASSLGGGPWNEQFF. As DNA, the CDR3 is TGCGCCAGCAGCTTGGGGGGGGGCCCTTGGAATGAGCAGTTCTTC.

This clonotype showed up just a few times. The genes are TRBV6-2 or TRBV6-3 and TRBJ2-7, with D perhaps given as TRBD1 or TRBD2 (5 bases each). The length of the CDR3 is 16 residues. V lost 6 bases and J 3 bases, leaving 21 bases between the germline ends. Germline V CDR1 and CDR2: MNHEY, SVGEGT. The CDR3 sequence is CASSAGTPRWFYEQYF. DNA of the CDR3: TGTGCCAGCAGCGCCGGGACGCCCCGGTGGTTCTACGAGCAGTACTTC.

This clonotype was recorded a few times. V usage is TRBV12-3 or TRBV12-4 and J usage is TRBJ1-2, with a possible D match to TRBD1 (6 bases). This CDR3 contains 14 residues. Trimming removed 3 bases from V and 8 bases from J, with 16 bases in between. CDR3 amino acids: CASSFGGEGRGYTF. CDR3 coding DNA: TGTGCCAGCAGTTTCGGGGGCGAAGGGCGAGGCTACACCTTC.

This clonotype occurred many times. The chain joins TRBV12-3 or TRBV12-4 to TRBJ2-2; D uncertain. The CDR3 extends over 12 amino acids. V lost 3 bases to trimming and J lost 6 bases, with 5 bases between them. The CDR3 loop reads CASSFDPGELFF. The CDR3 DNA reads as TGTGCCAGCAGTTTTGATCCCGGGGAGCTGTTTTTT.

This clonotype was counted between two and nine times. The CDR3 here is CASRKLAGALYNEQFF. DNA for the CDR3: TGTGCCAGCAGGAAACTAGCGGGGGCTCTATACAATGAGCAGTTCTTC. The chain recombines TRBV6-1 with TRBJ2-1; 11 positions match TRBD2. The CDR3 is made up of 16 amino acids. Germline V gene lookup returns CDR1 MNHNS and CDR2 SASEGT. V gave up 6 bases and J gave up 4 bases; unmatched junction bases: 8.